This T cell receptor beta chain was recovered during a study of blood T cell repertoires in COVID-19. At the level of the study: The analysed material was cDNA or gDNA that came from T cells, B-cell-depleted T cells, or PBMCs.

The data were produced by immunoSEQ multiplex PCR, yet TCRdb's version contains in-frame clones alone and is incomplete. Here the sample spans hundreds of thousands of clones, more than 75% being singletons. Germline assignment: CDR1 LNHDA and CDR2 SQIVND (reference sequence). The CDR3 sequence is 15 residues long. Between the trimmed V and J ends, which lost 3 bases and 0 bases, there was a span of 9 bases. Seattle researchers signed up patients amid active infection and tracked them longitudinally. The V and J genes are TRBV19 and TRBJ1-5; D is undetermined. The clonotype originates from a man aged 45-60 years with COVID-19, enrolled during active disease. The sample comprised peripheral blood. The DNA for the CDR3 is TGTGCCAGTAGTATGGGCCAGCCTAGCAATCAGCCCCAGCATTTT. This gives the protein CASSMGQPSNQPQHF.